This T cell receptor beta chain emerged from a study of CD4 T cells in relation to SARS-CoV-2 and coronaviruses. Overall study: Shared crossreactive spike epitopes were mapped to their HLA restriction. Study observations and caveats: Memory recall responses, not primary responses primed in culture, are what the assay detects. Roughly 69% of donors had memory CD4+ clonotypes crossrecognizing SARS-CoV-2 and common cold coronavirus spike.

The repertoire was sequenced with immunoSEQ multiplex PCR; TCRdb's copy has only in-frame clones and lacks some. The sample lists about 38,000 clones, more than 75% occurring once. From germline, CDR1 is SNHLY and CDR2 FYNNEI. The J segment lost 6 bases and the V segment lost 7 bases, leaving 6 bases of the junction unmatched. The CDR3 loop spans 14 amino acids. CD4 enrichment then naive enrichment separated naive from memory CD4+ cells. Concerning this clone itself: The antigen is unknown.

The source is an adult with COVID-19. V usage is TRBV2 and J usage is TRBJ1-6; 7 positions match TRBD1. The sample consisted of memory CD4+ T cells from PBMCs. The CDR3 here is CASTGGTANSPLHF. CDR3 coding DNA: TGTGCCAGCACTGGGGGGACAGCTAATTCACCCCTCCACTTT.